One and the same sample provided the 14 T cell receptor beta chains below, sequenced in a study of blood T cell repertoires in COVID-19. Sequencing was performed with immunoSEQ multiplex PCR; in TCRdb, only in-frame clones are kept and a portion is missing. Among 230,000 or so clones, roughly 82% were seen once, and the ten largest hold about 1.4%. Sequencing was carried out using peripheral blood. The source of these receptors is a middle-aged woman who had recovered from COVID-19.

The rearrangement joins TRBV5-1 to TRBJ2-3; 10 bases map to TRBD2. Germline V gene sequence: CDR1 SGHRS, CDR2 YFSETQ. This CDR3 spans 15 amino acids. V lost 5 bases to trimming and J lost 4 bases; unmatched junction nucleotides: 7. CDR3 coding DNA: TGCGCCAGCAGTGCTAGCGGGGGCTTCTCAGATACGCAGTATTTT. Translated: CASSASGGFSDTQYF.

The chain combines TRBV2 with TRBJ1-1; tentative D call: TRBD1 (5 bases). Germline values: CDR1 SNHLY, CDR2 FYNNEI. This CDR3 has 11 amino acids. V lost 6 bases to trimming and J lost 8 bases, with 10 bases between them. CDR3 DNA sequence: TGTGCCAGCAGAGACGGGGGGGAAGCTTTCTTT. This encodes CASRDGGEAFF.

The CDR3 loop reads CASGGEAEKLFF. As DNA, the CDR3 is TGTGCCAGCGGTGGAGAGGCCGAAAAACTGTTTTTT. This sequence joins TRBV18 and TRBJ1-4; D not resolved. The CDR3 runs to 12 residues. Trimming cost V 8 bases and J 8 bases, with 12 bases left between them. Germline-derived CDR1 and CDR2 are KGHSH and LQKENI.

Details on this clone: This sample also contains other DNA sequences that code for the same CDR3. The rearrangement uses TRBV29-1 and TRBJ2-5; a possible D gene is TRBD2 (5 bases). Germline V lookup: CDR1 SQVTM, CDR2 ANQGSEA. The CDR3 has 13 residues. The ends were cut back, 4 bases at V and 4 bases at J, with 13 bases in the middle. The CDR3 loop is CSVVAGAGETQYF. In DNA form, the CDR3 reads TGCAGCGTTGTGGCGGGCGCGGGAGAGACCCAGTACTTC. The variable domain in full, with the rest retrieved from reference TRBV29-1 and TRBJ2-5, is SAVISQKPSRDICQRGTSLTIQCQVDSQVTMMFWYRQQPGQSLTLIATANQGSEATYESGFVIDKFPISRPNLTFSTLTVSNMSPEDSSIYLCSVVAGAGETQYFGPGTRLLVL.

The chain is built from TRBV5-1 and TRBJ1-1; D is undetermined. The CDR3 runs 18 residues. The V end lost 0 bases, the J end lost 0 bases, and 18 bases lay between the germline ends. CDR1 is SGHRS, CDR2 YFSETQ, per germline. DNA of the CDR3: TGCGCCAGCAGCTTGGTCCCGGGTACGCGCGACTTGAACACTGAAGCTTTCTTT. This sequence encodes CASSLVPGTRDLNTEAFF.

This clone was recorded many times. In DNA form, the CDR3 reads TGCGCCAGCAGGGAAGCGACAGGGGTCAACACTGAAGCTTTCTTT. Protein product: CASREATGVNTEAFF. This chain links TRBV5-1 with TRBJ1-1; 8 bases are a match to TRBD1. Unmatched junction bases numbered 8, after V lost 5 bases and J lost 2 bases. This CDR3 comprises 15 residues. Looked up from germline, CDR1 is SGHRS and CDR2 is YFSETQ.

The CDR3 region is CASREQGVHTGELFF. The CDR3 DNA sequence: TGTGCCAGCAGGGAGCAGGGGGTACACACCGGGGAGCTGTTTTTT. The chain has TRBV2 and TRBJ2-2, with 7 bases aligning to TRBD1. The CDR3 is made up of 15 amino acids. V dropped 6 bases and J dropped 3; count of bases not matched to a gene: 7. Per germline, CDR1 SNHLY and CDR2 FYNNEI.

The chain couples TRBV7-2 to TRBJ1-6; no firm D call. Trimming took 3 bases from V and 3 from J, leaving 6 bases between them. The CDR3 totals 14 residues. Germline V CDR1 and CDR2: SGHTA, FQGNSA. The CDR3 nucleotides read TGTGCCAGCAGCTTTAGCGTCTATAATTCACCCCTCCACTTT. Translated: CASSFSVYNSPLHF. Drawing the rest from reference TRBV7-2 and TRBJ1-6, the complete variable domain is GAGVSQSPSNKVTEKGKDVELRCDPISGHTALYWYRQSLGQGLEFLIYFQGNSAPDKSGLPSDRFSAERTGGSVSTLTIQRTQQEDSAVYLCASSFSVYNSPLHFGNGTRLTVT.

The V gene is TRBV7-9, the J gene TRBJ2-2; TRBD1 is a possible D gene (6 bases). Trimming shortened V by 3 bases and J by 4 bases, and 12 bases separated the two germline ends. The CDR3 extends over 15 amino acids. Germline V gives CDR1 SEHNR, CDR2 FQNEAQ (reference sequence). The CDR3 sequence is CASSFNREFTGELFF. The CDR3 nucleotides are TGTGCCAGCAGCTTCAACAGGGAATTCACCGGGGAGCTGTTTTTT.

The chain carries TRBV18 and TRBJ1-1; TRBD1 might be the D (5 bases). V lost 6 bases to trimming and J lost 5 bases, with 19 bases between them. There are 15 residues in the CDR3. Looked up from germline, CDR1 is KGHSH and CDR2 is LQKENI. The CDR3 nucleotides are TGTGCCAGCTCCCCCCCTATTGATGGGGCTACTGAAGCTTTCTTT. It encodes CASSPPIDGATEAFF. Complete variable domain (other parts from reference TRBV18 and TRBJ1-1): NAGVMQNPRHLVRRRGQEARLRCSPMKGHSHVYWYRQLPEEGLKFMVYLQKENIIDESGMPKERFSAEFPKEGPSILRIQQVVRGDSAAYFCASSPPIDGATEAFFGQGTRLTVV.

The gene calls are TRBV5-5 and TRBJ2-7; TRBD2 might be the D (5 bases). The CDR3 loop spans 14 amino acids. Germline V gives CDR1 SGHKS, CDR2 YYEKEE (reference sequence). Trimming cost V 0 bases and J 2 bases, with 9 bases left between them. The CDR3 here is CASSLGGFTYEQYF. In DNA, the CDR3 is TGTGCCAGCAGCTTGGGAGGGTTTACCTACGAGCAGTACTTC.

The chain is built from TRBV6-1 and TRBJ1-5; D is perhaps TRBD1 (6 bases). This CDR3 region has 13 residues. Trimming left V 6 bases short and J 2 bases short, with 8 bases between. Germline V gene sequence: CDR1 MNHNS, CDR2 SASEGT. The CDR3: CASSRQGNQPQHF. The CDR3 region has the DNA TGTGCCAGCAGCCGACAGGGCAATCAGCCCCAGCATTTT.

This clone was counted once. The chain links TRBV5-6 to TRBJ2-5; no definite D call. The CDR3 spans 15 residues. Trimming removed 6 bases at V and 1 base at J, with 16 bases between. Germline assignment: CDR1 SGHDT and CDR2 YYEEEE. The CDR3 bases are TGTGCCAGCAAGTCACTGGGCCAGACCCAAGAGACCCAGTACTTC. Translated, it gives CASKSLGQTQETQYF.

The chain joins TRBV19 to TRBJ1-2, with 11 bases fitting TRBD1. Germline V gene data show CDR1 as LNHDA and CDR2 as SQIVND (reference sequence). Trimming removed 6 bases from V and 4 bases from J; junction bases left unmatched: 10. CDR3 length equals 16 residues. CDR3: CASRDPGQGVFYGYTF. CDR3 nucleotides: TGTGCCAGTAGGGACCCGGGACAGGGGGTCTTCTATGGCTACACCTTC.